A selection of T cell receptor beta chains follows, all from one sample in a study of cytomegalovirus exposure and HLA in healthy donors. Sequencing used immunoSEQ multiplex PCR; TCRdb keeps in-frame clones, though not all of them. The sample shows almost 90,000 clones, 85% of them seen only once. Sequenced material: PBMCs. The origin of the receptors is a middle-aged man in good health and CMV-seropositive. The CDR3 runs from the conserved cysteine through the conserved F or W. The order of the fields is V gene, J gene, CDR3 protein.

v_call: TRBV19
j_call: TRBJ1-3
cdr3_aa: CASGRQVRSGNTIYF

v_call: TRBV6-6
j_call: TRBJ2-3
cdr3_aa: CASRVDREADTQYF

v_call: TRBV30
j_call: TRBJ1-6
cdr3_aa: CAWIPRDRGLGDPHF

v_call: TRBV18
j_call: TRBJ1-5
cdr3_aa: CASSPWKGAHQPQHF

v_call: TRBV5-1
j_call: TRBJ2-1
cdr3_aa: CASSFRLATNNEQFF

v_call: TRBV15
j_call: TRBJ2-7
cdr3_aa: CATKEAHSGIYEQYF

v_call: TRBV28
j_call: TRBJ1-6
cdr3_aa: CASIGPGQGRSSYNSPLHF

v_call: TRBV7-8
j_call: TRBJ2-7
cdr3_aa: CASTGLANEQYF

v_call: TRBV5-1
j_call: TRBJ2-7
cdr3_aa: CASSLGGQGSYEQYF

v_call: TRBV19
j_call: TRBJ2-7
cdr3_aa: CATTGGGTYEQYF

v_call: TRBV6-5
j_call: TRBJ1-5
cdr3_aa: CASSRTFSNQPQHF

v_call: TRBV2
j_call: TRBJ2-3
cdr3_aa: CASSAGTGLDTQYF

v_call: TRBV9
j_call: TRBJ1-3
cdr3_aa: CASSVNWQGGNTIYF

v_call: TRBV5-6
j_call: TRBJ2-7
cdr3_aa: CASSWGQNSLRAEYF

v_call: TRBV28
j_call: TRBJ2-2
cdr3_aa: CASSGGLAPTNTGELFF

v_call: TRBV19
j_call: TRBJ1-5
cdr3_aa: CASSNVLGGGSQPQHF

v_call: TRBV5-1
j_call: TRBJ2-5
cdr3_aa: CASSPRSTSSETQYF

v_call: TRBV7-9
j_call: TRBJ2-7
cdr3_aa: CASSPKELAGGEQYF

v_call: TRBV2
j_call: TRBJ1-1
cdr3_aa: CASSDGVVTEAFF

v_call: TRBV9
j_call: TRBJ1-2
cdr3_aa: CASSEGTGRTYGYTF

v_call: TRBV5-1
j_call: TRBJ2-1
cdr3_aa: CASSLDRLAGHNEQFF

v_call: TRBV18
j_call: TRBJ2-2
cdr3_aa: CASSQTGAGELFF

v_call: TRBV19
j_call: TRBJ1-2
cdr3_aa: CASSNGFSDYGYTF

v_call: TRBV6-6
j_call: TRBJ2-1
cdr3_aa: CASSNTGAGGEQFF

v_call: TRBV10-1
j_call: TRBJ2-7
cdr3_aa: CASSATGSYEQYF

v_call: TRBV9
j_call: TRBJ2-5
cdr3_aa: CASSRPLGGQETQYF

v_call: TRBV7-2
j_call: TRBJ1-1
cdr3_aa: CASSLFRTVEAFF

v_call: TRBV11-3
j_call: TRBJ1-1
cdr3_aa: CASSPGSVPEAFF

v_call: TRBV28
j_call: TRBJ2-7
cdr3_aa: CASSLSGGGQAEQYF

v_call: TRBV11-3
j_call: TRBJ1-1
cdr3_aa: CASSSTGSKNTEAFF

v_call: TRBV19
j_call: TRBJ2-5
cdr3_aa: CASKPSGRETQYF

v_call: TRBV6-1
j_call: TRBJ1-1
cdr3_aa: CASSDPRGVRTEAFF

v_call: TRBV9
j_call: TRBJ1-5
cdr3_aa: CASSVGAGAGNQPQHF

v_call: TRBV10-3
j_call: TRBJ2-5
cdr3_aa: CAIMGGMGETQYF

v_call: TRBV28
j_call: TRBJ2-7
cdr3_aa: CASSLNQGAKEQYF

v_call: TRBV28
j_call: TRBJ1-5
cdr3_aa: CASKGQGPGNQPQHF

v_call: TRBV4-1
j_call: TRBJ1-3
cdr3_aa: CASRWTEGNTIYF

v_call: TRBV10-3
j_call: TRBJ2-7
cdr3_aa: CAISGTSGFYEQYF

v_call: TRBV6-1
j_call: TRBJ2-3
cdr3_aa: CASSERPLAATDTQYF

v_call: TRBV7-9
j_call: TRBJ1-5
cdr3_aa: CASSQIGQGGSQPQHF

v_call: TRBV18
j_call: TRBJ1-1
cdr3_aa: CASSPGVGSTEAFF